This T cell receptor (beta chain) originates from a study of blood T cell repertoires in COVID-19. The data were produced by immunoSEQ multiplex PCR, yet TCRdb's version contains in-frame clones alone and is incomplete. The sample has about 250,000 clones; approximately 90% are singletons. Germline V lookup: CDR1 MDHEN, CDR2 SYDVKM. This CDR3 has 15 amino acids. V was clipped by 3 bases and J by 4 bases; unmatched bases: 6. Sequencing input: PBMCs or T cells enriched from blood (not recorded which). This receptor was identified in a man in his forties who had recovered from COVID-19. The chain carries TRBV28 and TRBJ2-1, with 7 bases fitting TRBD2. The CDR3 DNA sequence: TGTGCCAGCAGTTTTGGAACTAGCGTTTACAATGAGCAGTTCTTC. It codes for CASSFGTSVYNEQFF.